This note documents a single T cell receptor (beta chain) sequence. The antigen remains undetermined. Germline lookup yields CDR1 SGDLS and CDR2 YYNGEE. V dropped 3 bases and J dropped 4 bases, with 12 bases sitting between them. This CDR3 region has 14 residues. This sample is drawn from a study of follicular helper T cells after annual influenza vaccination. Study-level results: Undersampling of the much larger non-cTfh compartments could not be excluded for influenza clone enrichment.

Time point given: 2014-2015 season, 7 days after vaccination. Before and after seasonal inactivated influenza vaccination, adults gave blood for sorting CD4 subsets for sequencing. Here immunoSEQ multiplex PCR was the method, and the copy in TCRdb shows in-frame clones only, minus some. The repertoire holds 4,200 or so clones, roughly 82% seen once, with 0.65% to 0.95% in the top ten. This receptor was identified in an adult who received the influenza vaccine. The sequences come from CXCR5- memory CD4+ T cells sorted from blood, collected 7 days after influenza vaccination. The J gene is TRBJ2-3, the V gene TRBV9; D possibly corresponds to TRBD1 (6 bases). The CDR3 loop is CASSANRAADTQYF. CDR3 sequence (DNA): TGTGCCAGCAGCGCCAACAGGGCAGCAGATACGCAGTATTTT.